One sample yielded the 25 T cell receptor beta chains listed below, sequenced in a study of technical replicates of blood from several donors (dated 2017 in TCRdb). Preparation of the library involved the immunoSEQ multiplex PCR assay. TCRdb limited this immuneACCESS table to in-frame rearrangements with V and J called. A share of clones is missing; checked studies link under half to unresolved V genes, and the rest is unexplained. Here the sample has 75,000 to 90,000 clones; around 90% occur a single time. Together, the top ten hold about 0.38% of the sample. The sequenced sample consisted of T cells isolated from PBMCs. The receptors were gathered from a human donor in good health.

This chain links TRBV7-9 with TRBJ2-1; 13 bases agree with TRBD2. This CDR3 contains 16 residues. V lost 5 bases to trimming and J lost 8 bases; unmatched junction nucleotides: 9. Germline V CDR1 and CDR2: SEHNR, FQNEAQ (reference sequence). The DNA of the CDR3 is TGTGCCAGCAGCCACACCGGGGGACTAGCGGGGCATGAGCAGTTCTTC. Its protein is CASSHTGGLAGHEQFF.

The rearrangement uses TRBV14 and TRBJ2-7; tentatively, D is TRBD2 (5 bases). This CDR3 has 13 residues. V was clipped by 9 bases and J by 2 bases, with 14 bases between them. Germline values: CDR1 SGHDN, CDR2 FVKESK. CDR3 region: CASAGRGPYEQYF. In DNA form, the CDR3 reads TGTGCCAGTGCGGGCAGAGGACCCTACGAGCAGTACTTC.

This chain connects TRBV30 to TRBJ1-1, with D possibly being TRBD1 (6 bases). Trimming pared 1 base from V and 10 bases from J, leaving 16 bases between. The CDR3 runs to 13 residues. Germline CDR1 is GTSNPN and CDR2 is SVGIG (reference sequence). CDR3 residues: CAWSAGNRDIAFF. In DNA, the CDR3 is TGTGCCTGGAGTGCCGGAAACAGGGATATAGCTTTCTTT.

This clone was recorded once. The chain couples TRBV19 to TRBJ2-7; 8 positions agree with TRBD1. V dropped 0 bases and J dropped 3; count of bases not matched to a gene: 4. CDR1 LNHDA and CDR2 SQIVND come from the germline V gene (reference sequence). The CDR3 has 15 residues. The CDR3 reads CASSIDLGTGYEQYF. In DNA, the CDR3 is TGTGCCAGTAGTATAGATCTCGGGACAGGCTACGAGCAGTACTTC.

V and J are TRBV29-1 and TRBJ1-1, with 7 bases identical to TRBD1. Germline V gene sequence: CDR1 SQVTM, CDR2 ANQGSEA. CDR3 size: 14 residues. V was pared by 6 bases and J by 11 bases, with 18 bases of the junction left unmatched. The CDR3 loop reads CSVPSTTGDWGAFF. The DNA of the CDR3 is TGCAGCGTCCCCTCTACAACAGGGGATTGGGGGGCTTTCTTT.

This rearrangement joins TRBV9 to TRBJ1-2, with TRBD1 matching over 12 bases. J gave up 4 bases and V 3 bases, and 1 base lay outside the gene matches. The germline V gene has CDR1 SGDLS and CDR2 YYNGEE. There are 14 residues in the CDR3. The CDR3 nucleotides read TGTGCCAGCAGCGCGGGACAGGGGGCCTATGGCTACACCTTC. This codes for CASSAGQGAYGYTF.

This clone showed up just once. The chain employs TRBV6-1 and TRBJ1-2, with TRBD1 identical over 7 bases. Unmatched junction bases numbered 10, after V lost 7 bases and J lost 5 bases. CDR3 length: 14 residues. Germline V gene data show CDR1 as MNHNS and CDR2 as SASEGT. CDR3 sequence: CASTTGAGRYGYTF. CDR3 bases: TGTGCCAGCACCACAGGGGCAGGGAGGTATGGCTACACCTTC.

The chain combines TRBV9 with TRBJ2-7, with 13 bases identical to TRBD2. This CDR3 has 14 amino acids. Trimming at V came to 3 bases and at J to 6 bases, leaving 3 bases not matched to a gene. CDR1 and CDR2 from the germline V gene are SGDLS and YYNGEE. Here the CDR3 DNA reads TGTGCCAGCAGCGCAGGACTAGCGGGAGCCGAGCAGTACTTC. This sequence encodes CASSAGLAGAEQYF. The complete variable domain, with remaining parts taken from reference TRBV9 and TRBJ2-7, reads DSGVTQTPKHLITATGQRVTLRCSPRSGDLSVYWYQQSLDQGLQFLIQYYNGEERAKGNILERFSAQQFPDLHSELNLSSLELGDSALYFCASSAGLAGAEQYFGPGTRLTVT.

The CDR3 bases are TGTGCCAGCAGCAAAGGGACAGGGGGCGCCAAGGGCACTGAAGCTTTCTTT. The encoded protein is CASSKGTGGAKGTEAFF. V usage is TRBV21-1 and J usage is TRBJ1-1; the table names TRBD1, a call not compared with the DNA. TRBV21-1 is marked as a pseudogene. The CDR3 sequence is 17 residues long.

This chain joins TRBV19 and TRBJ2-5; TRBD2 is a possible D gene (5 bases). The V end was cut by 5 bases, the J end by 3 bases, with 10 bases between. The CDR3 length is 13 residues. Germline V gene lookup returns CDR1 LNHDA and CDR2 SQIVND (reference sequence). The CDR3 sequence: CASSRTEEETQYF. The CDR3, as DNA: TGTGCCAGTAGTCGAACGGAGGAAGAGACCCAGTACTTC.

The chain links TRBV27 to TRBJ1-2; D gene ambiguous. Germline CDR1 MNHEY, CDR2 SMNVEV (reference sequence). The CDR3 loop spans 12 amino acids. V gave up 8 bases and J gave up 2 bases, with 9 bases separating them. This CDR3 reads CASLGVNYGYTF. The CDR3 DNA is TGTGCCAGCCTGGGCGTAAACTATGGCTACACCTTC.

V gene TRBV7-3 combines with J gene TRBJ2-1, with D possibly matching TRBD1 (5 bases). Between the trimmed V and J ends, which lost 4 bases and 8 bases, there was a span of 9 bases. CDR3 length: 12 amino acids. Germline V gene sequence: CDR1 SGHTA, CDR2 FQGTGA. The CDR3 sequence is CASSSQGDEQFF. For the CDR3, the DNA is TGTGCCAGCAGCTCCCAGGGCGATGAGCAGTTCTTC.

This chain uses TRBV2 with TRBJ2-7; TRBD1 agrees at 11 bases. Germline assignment: CDR1 SNHLY and CDR2 FYNNEI. Trimming removed 4 bases from V and 4 bases from J; junction bases left unmatched: 3. The CDR3 consists of 14 residues. Written as DNA, the CDR3 is TGTGCCAGCAGTGGAGGGACAGGGGGTTACGAGCAGTACTTC. This gives the protein CASSGGTGGYEQYF.

The gene calls are TRBV6-5 and TRBJ1-4; D possibly corresponds to TRBD1 (5 bases). The CDR3 is 15 residues long. Germline CDR1 is MNHEY and CDR2 is SVGAGI. Trimming shortened V by 2 bases and J by 7 bases, and 14 bases separated the two germline ends. The CDR3 nucleotides are TGTGCCAGCAGTTACGCAGGGATAAACGGTGAAAAACTGTTTTTT. This encodes CASSYAGINGEKLFF.

The chain recombines TRBV7-2 with TRBJ1-5; TRBD1 aligns across 9 bases. V lost 7 bases and J lost 2; bases outside the gene matches: 9. Per germline, CDR1 SGHTA and CDR2 FQGNSA. The CDR3 contains 16 residues. CDR3 sequence reads: CASTADRGLGNQPQHF. The CDR3 region has the DNA TGTGCCAGCACCGCAGACAGGGGGTTAGGCAATCAGCCCCAGCATTTT.

V gene TRBV19 combines with J gene TRBJ1-5; D perhaps matches TRBD1 (5 bases). This CDR3 region has 14 residues. V lost 8 bases and J 7 bases, leaving 18 bases between the germline ends. Germline V CDR1 and CDR2: LNHDA, SQIVND (reference sequence). The CDR3 DNA sequence: TGTGCCAGTTCAGATGGAGGGGCGGGACAGCCCCAGCATTTT. Translating it yields CASSDGGAGQPQHF.

The chain employs TRBV6-1 and TRBJ2-7, with TRBD2 matching 8 bases. Germline V gene sequence: CDR1 MNHNS, CDR2 SASEGT. The CDR3 loop spans 15 amino acids. V dropped 1 base and J dropped 6; count of bases not matched to a gene: 8. The CDR3 coding sequence is TGTGCCAGCAGTGAAGAAATCGGGAGGGCCCGCGAGCAGTACTTC. This translates into CASSEEIGRAREQYF.

This clone was observed a few times. The CDR3 protein is CASSLYYSEAFF. The CDR3 region has the DNA TGTGCCAGCAGTTTATACTACTCTGAAGCTTTCTTT. The J gene is TRBJ1-1, the V gene TRBV28; D not certain. From germline, CDR1 is MDHEN and CDR2 SYDVKM. CDR3 length: 12 amino acids. V lost 1 base and J lost 6, with 6 bases in between.

The genes are TRBV27 and TRBJ2-1; 13 bases agree with TRBD2. Germline assignment: CDR1 MNHEY and CDR2 SMNVEV (reference sequence). The CDR3 covers 17 residues. Trimming cost V 8 bases and J 0 bases; bases outside gene matches: 7. The CDR3 nucleotides are TGTGCCAGCGGTGAGAGACTAGCGGGAGGCTCCTACAATGAGCAGTTCTTC. It translates to CASGERLAGGSYNEQFF.

The chain joins TRBV29-1 to TRBJ2-3; the D gene is possibly TRBD2 (6 bases). V lost 1 base and J 1 base, leaving 15 bases between the germline ends. The CDR3 is 16 residues long. Per the germline V gene, CDR1 is SQVTM and CDR2 is ANQGSEA. The CDR3 DNA reads TGCAGCGTTGAAGGTGGACTACATTACCGCACAGATACGCAGTATTTT. This encodes CSVEGGLHYRTDTQYF.

This chain's CDR3 is CASSPTGGYTEAFF. In DNA, the CDR3 is TGTGCCAGCAGCCCTACGGGGGGATACACTGAAGCTTTCTTT. This chain connects TRBV5-8 to TRBJ1-1; the D gene is possibly TRBD1 (5 bases). Germline CDR1 SGHTS, CDR2 YDEGEE. With 4 bases removed from V and 3 bases from J, the gap between germline ends came to 13 bases. CDR3 length: 14 residues.

The chain links TRBV5-1 to TRBJ2-7; D ambiguous. The germline CDR1 and CDR2 sequences are SGHRS and YFSETQ. The CDR3 spans 12 residues. V lost 4 bases, J lost 4 bases, and 9 bases lay in between. CDR3 amino acids: CASSDEAYEQYF. The DNA of the CDR3 is TGCGCCAGCAGCGACGAGGCTTACGAGCAGTACTTC.

This chain connects TRBV19 to TRBJ2-2; no clear D. This CDR3 region has 12 residues. Germline CDR1 LNHDA, CDR2 SQIVND (reference sequence). Deletions cut 9 bases from V and 7 bases from J, with 12 bases between. The CDR3 region has the DNA TGTGCCAGCCTCGTACGGTTCGGGGAGCTGTTTTTT. Translated, it gives CASLVRFGELFF.

The chain recombines TRBV7-2 with TRBJ2-5; 7 positions match TRBD1. Trimming cost V 0 bases and J 2 bases; bases outside gene matches: 3. CDR3 length: 15 residues. Germline CDR1 is SGHTA and CDR2 is FQGNSA. CDR3 in amino acids: CASSLAGTEQETQYF. The CDR3 DNA is TGTGCCAGCAGCTTAGCCGGGACAGAACAAGAGACCCAGTACTTC.

The chain joins TRBV28 to TRBJ2-3, with 10 bases that match TRBD2. V trimming: 6 bases; J trimming: 1 base; junction bases outside the gene matches: 7. Germline loops: CDR1 MDHEN, CDR2 SYDVKM. The CDR3 length is 16 residues. DNA for the CDR3: TGTGCCAGCAGCCGCGCTGGACTAGCGGGCACAGATACGCAGTATTTT. Amino acids: CASSRAGLAGTDTQYF.